This is a list of T cell receptor beta chains from one sample in a study of Ad26.COV2.S vaccination and SARS-CoV-2 variants. The repertoire was sequenced with immunoSEQ multiplex PCR; TCRdb's copy has only in-frame clones and lacks some. This repertoire shows around 45,000 clones, 65% to 90% found once; its top ten account for around half. This specimen consisted of peripheral blood, obtained after recovery from COVID-19. The receptor source for this set is a human donor who had recovered from COVID-19. CDR3s include the opening cysteine and the closing phenylalanine or tryptophan. Each record gives: V gene, D gene, clone size, J gene, CDR3 length, CDR3 protein, CDR3 DNA. The D gene is left open where the match is weak. The size entry is marked missing in some rows and otherwise reads once, few, many or a size class.

TRBV12-3/TRBV12-4	TRBD1	.	TRBJ1-2	11	CASSPGTGYSF	TGTGCCAGCAGTCCCGGGACAGGATATAGTTTC
TRBV7-8	TRBD1	.	TRBJ1-2	13	CASSHMRQGGYTF	TGTGCCAGCAGCCACATGCGACAGGGCGGCTACACCTTC
TRBV5-1	.	once	TRBJ1-1	15	CASNPSASENTEAFF	TGCGCCAGCAACCCCTCGGCCTCGGAGAACACTGAAGCTTTCTTT
TRBV19	TRBD1	.	TRBJ2-3	15	CASSIQGQGVDTQYF	TGTGCCAGTAGTATTCAGGGACAGGGGGTAGATACGCAGTATTTT
TRBV2	.	.	TRBJ2-2	12	CATQDGGGELFF	TGTGCCACCCAAGACGGGGGCGGGGAGCTGTTTTTT
TRBV19	TRBD2	.	TRBJ2-5	14	CASRSLAGEWTQYF	TGTGCCAGTAGGAGCCTAGCGGGGGAATGGACCCAGTACTTC
TRBV12-5	.	.	TRBJ1-3	16	CASGLVTGVSGNTIYF	TGTGCTAGTGGTTTGGTAACAGGAGTCTCTGGAAACACCATATATTTT
TRBV3-1/TRBV3-2	.	.	TRBJ1-2	12	CASSPSGRGYTF	TGTGCCAGCAGCCCCTCCGGGCGGGGCTACACCTTC
TRBV7-2	.	.	TRBJ2-5	19	CASRARPQGLILSRETQYF	TGTGCCAGCAGGGCCCGACCACAGGGCCTCATCCTATCAAGGGAGACCCAGTACTTC
TRBV19	.	.	TRBJ1-6	13	CASKEEYNSPLHF	TGTGCCAGTAAGGAGGAATATAATTCACCCCTCCACTTT
TRBV7-9	.	.	TRBJ1-4	16	CASSLEGRPGFEKLFF	TGTGCCAGCAGCTTAGAAGGGAGGCCGGGCTTCGAAAAACTGTTTTTT